The T cell receptor (beta chain) described here comes from a study of T cell responses to AZD1222 COVID-19 vaccine. In regard to this clone: Its target is unknown.

Sequencing was performed with immunoSEQ multiplex PCR; in TCRdb, only in-frame clones are kept and a portion is missing. The profile shows 110,000 to 150,000 clones, more than 85% of them singletons. CDR1 is WNHNN and CDR2 is SYGVQD in the germline V gene (reference sequence). The CDR3 is 15 amino acids. Trimming removed 0 bases from V and 1 base from J, with 9 bases in between. General study results and limits: Regions left unmutated in variants are reportedly the target of nearly half of spike-specific TCRs.

Source: peripheral blood, taken on day 0 of AZD1222 vaccination. V usage is TRBV10-1 and J usage is TRBJ1-1; no clear D. The origin of this receptor is an adult in good health. In DNA, the CDR3 is TGCGCCAGCAGTGAGTCGAAGGGTAGGAACACTGAAGCTTTCTTT. The encoded protein is CASSESKGRNTEAFF.